Detailed here is one T cell receptor beta chain. Profiled with immunoSEQ multiplex PCR; TCRdb holds only in-frame clones, not every one. The table lists about 170,000 clones, roughly 80% of them singletons. The sample originates from a study of blood T cell repertoires in COVID-19. Categorization into cohorts depended on clinical history that participants reported. The V gene lost 5 bases and the J gene lost 7 bases, with 8 bases spanning the gap. CDR3 size: 12 residues. Per germline, CDR1 WSHSY and CDR2 SAAADI. The TCR originated in a woman between 45 and 65 years old who had recovered from COVID-19. V is TRBV10-2 and J is TRBJ2-2, with a possible D match to TRBD1 (5 bases). Source material: PBMCs or T cells enriched from blood (not recorded which). The CDR3 region has the DNA TGCGCCAGCAGTCAGGGCTACGGGGAGCTGTTTTTT. Its protein product is CASSQGYGELFF.